Ten or more counts support the clone carrying this TCR beta chain. The antigen remains unidentified. This CDR3 has 15 amino acids. Looked up from germline, CDR1 is SGDLS and CDR2 is YYNGEE. The V gene end was trimmed by 0 bases and the J gene end by 3 bases; junction bases not matched to a gene: 1. This specimen comes from a study of identical twins. Study-wide points: Models underpredicted monozygotic twin sharing of out-of-frame TCR alpha.

In TCRdb, the 5' RACE reads were re-called with MiXCR into one record per CDR3 protein. The sample contains approximately 680,000 distinct CDR3 sequences, around 7.5% of which appear only once. The same sample was also studied in work on yellow fever vaccine responses in identical twins.

The rearrangement joins TRBV9 to TRBJ2-1; TRBD2 matches 9 bases. The TCR sequence derives from a woman younger than 35 in good health. The specimen was PBMCs. This CDR3 reads CASSVGLAVYNEQFF. The DNA for the CDR3 is TGTGCCAGCAGCGTAGGACTAGCGGTCTACAATGAGCAGTTCTTC.